This entry features one T cell receptor beta chain sequence. This specimen belongs to a study of control samples from healthy donors and cancer patients. Deletions cut 6 bases from V and 2 bases from J, with 11 bases between. This CDR3 is 13 amino acids long. In germline, CDR1 is MNHEY, CDR2 SMNVEV (reference sequence). Some clones are missing from TCRdb's copy, which holds only in-frame ones; the method was immunoSEQ multiplex PCR. The data show some 130,000 clones, with roughly 90% seen just once and about 5.5% held by the top ten. The rearrangement uses TRBV27 and TRBJ2-7; D perhaps matches TRBD1 (6 bases). The sequenced sample consisted of blood. The receptor's source is a man younger than 30 in good health. The CDR3 bases are TGTGCCAGCAGGCGGACAGTCGCCTACGAGCAGTACTTC. It translates to CASRRTVAYEQYF.